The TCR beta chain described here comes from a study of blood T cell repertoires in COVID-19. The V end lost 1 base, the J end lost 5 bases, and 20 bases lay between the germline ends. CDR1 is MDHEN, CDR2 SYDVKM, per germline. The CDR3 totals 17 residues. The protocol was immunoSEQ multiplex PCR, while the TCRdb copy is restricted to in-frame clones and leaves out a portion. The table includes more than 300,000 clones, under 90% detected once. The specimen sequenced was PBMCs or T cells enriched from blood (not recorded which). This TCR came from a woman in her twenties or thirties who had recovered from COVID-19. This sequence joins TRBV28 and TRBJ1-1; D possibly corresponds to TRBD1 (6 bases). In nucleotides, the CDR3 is TGTGCCAGCAGTTTATACCTCACAGGGACGGCAGGTACTGAAGCTTTCTTT. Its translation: CASSLYLTGTAGTEAFF.